The clone carrying this T cell receptor (beta chain) was detected once. This entry belongs to a study of shared clonotypes between healthy human individuals. The CDR3 runs to 18 residues. The V gene's germline CDR1 is WSHSY and CDR2 SAAADI. Trimming removed 3 bases from V and 0 bases from J; junction bases left unmatched: 9. Unsorted samples relied on roughly 99 million PBMCs, which served as the source of genomic DNA. The study ran the assay at deep level. The data were produced by immunoSEQ multiplex PCR, yet TCRdb's version contains in-frame clones alone and is incomplete. The data hold some 480,000 clones, with 79% observed a single time.

The receptor's source is a woman in her 40s in good health. Some clones in this sample may be carry-over from other donors' samples. The sample consisted of PBMCs. The chain combines TRBV10-2 with TRBJ2-1; TRBD2 matches at 9 bases. This chain's CDR3 is CASSDFEREAPSYNEQFF. The DNA of the CDR3 is TGCGCCAGCAGTGACTTTGAGCGGGAGGCCCCCTCCTACAATGAGCAGTTCTTC.